The rows below give T cell receptor beta chains drawn from one sample of a study of early T cells in non-severe SARS-CoV-2 infection. TCRdb itself ran the 5' RACE reads through MiXCR, one entry per CDR3 protein. The data show 35,000 to 45,000 distinct CDR3 sequences, 9% to 15% seen once. The source material was whole blood. These receptors all come from an adult who was a healthcare worker with PCR-confirmed SARS-CoV-2 infection or an uninfected control (not recorded which). CDR3s include the opening cysteine and the closing phenylalanine or tryptophan. The D gene is left open where the match is weak. Clone size is stated in some rows and not others, as once, few, many or a class when expanded.

v_gene	j_gene	d_gene	abundance	CDR3aa	CDR3nt
TRBV7-2	TRBJ2-5	.	few	CASGPLGGPGETQYF	TGTGCCAGCGGCCCTCTGGGGGGGCCGGGAGAGACCCAGTACTTC
TRBV6-1	TRBJ2-3	.	few	CASSGTYYRERSRDTQYF	TGTGCCAGCAGTGGCACATATTACAGGGAACGCTCGAGAGATACGCAGTATTTT
TRBV18	TRBJ1-1	.	.	CASSPPSGASARAFF	TGTGCCAGCTCACCACCTTCAGGGGCCTCCGCCCGAGCTTTCTTT
TRBV28	TRBJ2-7	TRBD2	.	CASSPLRAGVAYEQYF	TGTGCCAGCAGTCCCCTCAGAGCGGGAGTGGCCTACGAGCAGTACTTC
TRBV5-1	TRBJ2-3	TRBD2	.	CASSLVGLAGDTQYF	TGCGCCAGCAGCTTGGTGGGACTAGCGGGGGATACGCAGTATTTT
TRBV4-3	TRBJ1-3	TRBD1	.	CASSQKEGQGGNTIYF	TGCGCCAGCAGCCAGAAGGAAGGACAGGGTGGAAACACCATATATTTT
TRBV20-1	TRBJ1-2	.	many	CSAKFVQVGLYGYTF	TGCAGTGCTAAGTTCGTCCAAGTGGGCCTCTATGGCTACACCTTC
TRBV7-9	TRBJ2-1	.	few	CASSPTREQFF	TGTGCCAGCAGCCCCACCAGGGAGCAGTTCTTC
TRBV6-5	TRBJ2-1	TRBD2	many	CASREAGGLDNEQFF	TGTGCCAGCAGGGAAGCGGGGGGGCTGGACAATGAGCAGTTCTTC
TRBV20-1	TRBJ1-1	TRBD1	few	CSVDRTGRYTEAFF	TGCAGTGTAGACCGGACAGGGAGGTACACTGAAGCTTTCTTT
TRBV2	TRBJ2-3	.	.	CASSDYSGTDTQYF	TGTGCCAGCAGCGATTACTCTGGCACAGATACGCAGTATTTT
TRBV6-2/TRBV6-3	TRBJ2-2	TRBD1	few	CASSRTGENTGELFF	TGTGCCAGCAGTCGGACAGGGGAGAACACCGGGGAGCTGTTTTTT
TRBV20-1	TRBJ2-2	.	many	CSARVVPGELFF	TGCAGTGCTAGAGTGGTCCCCGGGGAGCTGTTTTTT
TRBV10-2	TRBJ1-1	.	.	CASSESVGREAFF	TGCGCCAGCAGTGAGAGTGTGGGGAGGGAAGCTTTCTTT
TRBV28	TRBJ2-3	TRBD1	many	CASTDRGTDTQYF	TGTGCCAGCACGGACAGGGGCACAGATACGCAGTATTTT
TRBV7-6	TRBJ2-7	.	many	CASSWQGTGEQYF	TGTGCCAGCAGCTGGCAGGGGACGGGGGAGCAGTACTTC
TRBV4-1	TRBJ2-7	.	few	CASSQDPQEPYEQYF	TGCGCCAGCAGCCAAGATCCACAGGAACCCTACGAGCAGTACTTC
TRBV20-1	TRBJ2-7	.	many	CSARAASEVSEQYF	TGCAGTGCTAGAGCTGCTAGCGAGGTTTCCGAGCAGTACTTC
TRBV29-1	TRBJ1-3	TRBD1	.	CSVIGGQGNTIYF	TGCAGCGTCATAGGGGGCCAGGGAAACACCATATATTTT
TRBV19	TRBJ2-1	.	many	CASSIDSGLINNEQFF	TGTGCCAGTAGTATAGACAGCGGTCTAATCAACAATGAGCAGTTCTTC
TRBV4-3	TRBJ2-7	TRBD1	many	CASSQGSGTGTYEQYF	TGCGCCAGCAGCCAAGGGTCCGGGACAGGGACCTACGAGCAGTACTTC
TRBV2	TRBJ2-3	TRBD2	few	CASSGTRTDTQYF	TGTGCCAGCAGTGGGACTAGAACAGATACGCAGTATTTT
TRBV6-2/TRBV6-3	TRBJ2-7	.	many	CASSLSGTPPDEQYF	TGTGCCAGCAGTTTATCCGGGACTCCCCCTGACGAGCAGTACTTC
TRBV2	TRBJ2-6	.	.	CASSEDTDLRGANVLTF	TGTGCCAGCAGTGAAGATACGGATCTCCGTGGGGCCAACGTCCTGACTTTC
TRBV20-1	TRBJ2-7	.	many	CSAPDMRYEQYF	TGCAGTGCCCCGGACATGAGATACGAGCAGTACTTC
TRBV4-2	TRBJ2-6	.	many	CASSQEVDSGANVLTF	TGTGCCAGCAGCCAAGAGGTGGACTCTGGGGCCAACGTCCTGACTTTC
TRBV5-1	TRBJ2-1	.	many	CASSPAPGVQGNEQFF	TGCGCCAGCAGCCCCGCTCCAGGTGTACAGGGCAATGAGCAGTTCTTC
TRBV19	TRBJ2-2	.	many	CASSEDPGWTGELFF	TGTGCCAGTAGTGAGGACCCCGGTTGGACCGGGGAGCTGTTTTTT
TRBV10-1	TRBJ2-3	.	many	CASTPTRKIAPREGDTQYF	TGCGCCAGCACCCCAACTAGGAAAATAGCGCCCAGGGAAGGAGATACGCAGTATTTT
TRBV7-3	TRBJ2-1	TRBD2	many	CASTPFGLAAYNEQFF	TGTGCCAGCACCCCCTTCGGGCTAGCGGCTTACAATGAGCAGTTCTTC
TRBV11-2	TRBJ2-5	.	many	CASSWTVETQYF	TGTGCCAGCAGTTGGACGGTCGAGACCCAGTACTTC
TRBV6-2/TRBV6-3	TRBJ2-7	.	.	CASSYRAYEQYF	TGTGCCAGCAGTTATAGGGCCTACGAGCAGTACTTC
TRBV9	TRBJ2-1	.	few	CASSSQGGNEQFF	TGTGCCAGCAGCTCGCAGGGGGGCAATGAGCAGTTCTTC
TRBV20-1	TRBJ2-7	TRBD2	.	CSAVGTKGTYEQYF	TGCAGTGCTGTTGGGACTAAAGGGACCTACGAGCAGTACTTC
TRBV4-1	TRBJ2-5	.	many	CASSQGRQNQETQYF	TGCGCCAGCAGCCAAGGTCGACAGAACCAAGAGACCCAGTACTTC
TRBV28	TRBJ2-5	TRBD2	many	CASFPLAGGGETQYF	TGTGCCAGCTTCCCCCTAGCGGGAGGGGGAGAGACCCAGTACTTC
TRBV7-2	TRBJ2-5	.	few	CASRRGGQETQYF	TGTGCCAGCCGCCGGGGTGGGCAAGAGACCCAGTACTTC
TRBV4-1	TRBJ2-1	TRBD2	many	CASSQEAAGGPGGEQFF	TGCGCCAGCAGCCAAGAAGCGGCGGGAGGGCCCGGGGGTGAGCAGTTCTTC
TRBV28	TRBJ2-1	.	.	CASSLLGRSNNEQFF	TGTGCCAGCAGTTTGTTGGGACGGAGTAACAATGAGCAGTTCTTC
TRBV5-1	TRBJ1-2	TRBD1	many	CASSLGAGGRDNYGYTF	TGCGCCAGCAGCTTGGGAGCAGGGGGCCGGGACAACTATGGCTACACCTTC
TRBV7-2	TRBJ1-1	TRBD1	many	CASSRTGLNTEAFF	TGTGCCAGCAGCCGGACAGGACTGAACACTGAAGCTTTCTTT
TRBV6-6	TRBJ2-5	.	.	CASSYLTHQETQYF	TGTGCCAGCAGTTATCTGACACACCAAGAGACCCAGTACTTC
TRBV12-3/TRBV12-4	TRBJ2-7	.	many	CASSPGDRPYEQYF	TGTGCCAGCAGTCCGGGGGACAGACCCTACGAGCAGTACTTC
TRBV6-5	TRBJ1-5	.	many	CASSYSKGQPQHF	TGTGCCAGCAGTTACTCGAAGGGACAGCCCCAGCATTTT
TRBV29-1	TRBJ1-5	.	many	CSVAGSMDQPQHF	TGCAGCGTCGCGGGCAGCATGGATCAGCCCCAGCATTTT
TRBV5-4	TRBJ2-3	.	.	CASRGTTDTQYF	TGTGCCAGCCGGGGAACAACAGATACGCAGTATTTT
TRBV29-1	TRBJ2-5	.	medium-sized	CSVSQGETQYF	TGCAGCGTTTCCCAGGGGGAGACCCAGTACTTC
TRBV7-2	TRBJ2-5	.	many	CASSRGETQYF	TGTGCCAGCAGCCGTGGGGAGACCCAGTACTTC
TRBV27	TRBJ2-6	TRBD2	few	CASTNRAGVSGANVLTF	TGTGCCAGCACAAACAGAGCGGGAGTTTCTGGGGCCAACGTCCTGACTTTC
TRBV20-1	TRBJ2-1	.	many	CSARGPGNEQFF	TGCAGTGCGCGGGGCCCGGGGAATGAGCAGTTCTTC
TRBV7-3	TRBJ2-1	.	.	CASSFSGQLNEQFF	TGTGCCAGCAGCTTCAGCGGACAGCTCAATGAGCAGTTCTTC
TRBV7-2	TRBJ2-2	.	.	CASSPGWKNTGELFF	TGTGCCAGCAGCCCTGGATGGAAGAACACCGGGGAGCTGTTTTTT
TRBV20-1	TRBJ2-1	.	.	CSASVSTGGHNEQFF	TGCAGTGCTAGCGTATCCACCGGGGGGCACAATGAGCAGTTCTTC